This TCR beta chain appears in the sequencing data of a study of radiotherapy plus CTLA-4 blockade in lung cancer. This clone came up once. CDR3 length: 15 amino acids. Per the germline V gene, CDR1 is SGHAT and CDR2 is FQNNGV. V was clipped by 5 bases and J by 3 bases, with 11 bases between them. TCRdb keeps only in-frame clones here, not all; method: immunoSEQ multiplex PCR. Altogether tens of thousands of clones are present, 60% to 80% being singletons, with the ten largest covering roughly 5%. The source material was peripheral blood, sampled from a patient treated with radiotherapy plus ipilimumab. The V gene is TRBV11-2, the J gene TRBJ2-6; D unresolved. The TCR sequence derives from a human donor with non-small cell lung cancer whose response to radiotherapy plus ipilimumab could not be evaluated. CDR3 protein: CASSPIGNGANVLTF. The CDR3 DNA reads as TGTGCCAGCAGCCCTATCGGTAATGGGGCCAACGTCCTGACTTTC.